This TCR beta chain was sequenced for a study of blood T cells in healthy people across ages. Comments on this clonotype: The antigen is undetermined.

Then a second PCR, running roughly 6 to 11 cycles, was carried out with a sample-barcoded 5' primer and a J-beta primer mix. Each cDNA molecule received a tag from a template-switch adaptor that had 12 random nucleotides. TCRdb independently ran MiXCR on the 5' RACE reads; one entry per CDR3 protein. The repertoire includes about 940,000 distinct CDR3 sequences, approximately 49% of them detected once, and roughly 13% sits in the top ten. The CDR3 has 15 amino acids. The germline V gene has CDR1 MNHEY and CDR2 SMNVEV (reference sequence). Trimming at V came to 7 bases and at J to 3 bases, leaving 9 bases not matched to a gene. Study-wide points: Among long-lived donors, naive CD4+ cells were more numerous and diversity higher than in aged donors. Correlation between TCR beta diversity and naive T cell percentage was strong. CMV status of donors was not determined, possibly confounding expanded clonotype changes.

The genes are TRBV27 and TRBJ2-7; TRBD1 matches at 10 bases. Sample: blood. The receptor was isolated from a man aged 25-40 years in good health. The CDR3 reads CASTDPGQGIYEQYF. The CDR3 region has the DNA TGTGCCAGCACCGACCCGGGACAGGGGATCTACGAGCAGTACTTC.